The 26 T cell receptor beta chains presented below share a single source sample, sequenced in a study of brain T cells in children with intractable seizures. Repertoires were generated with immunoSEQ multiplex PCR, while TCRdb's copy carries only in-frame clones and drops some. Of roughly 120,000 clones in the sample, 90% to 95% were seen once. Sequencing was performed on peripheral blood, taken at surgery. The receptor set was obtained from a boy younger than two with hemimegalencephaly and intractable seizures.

CDR3 amino acids: CASSQRQAGELFF. The CDR3 DNA is TGTGCCAGCAGCCAGAGACAGGCCGGGGAGCTGTTTTTT. The genes are TRBV9 and TRBJ2-2; maybe TRBD1 (6 bases). The V end lost 4 bases, the J end lost 6 bases, and 10 bases lay between the germline ends. Germline values: CDR1 SGDLS, CDR2 YYNGEE. This CDR3 region has 13 residues.

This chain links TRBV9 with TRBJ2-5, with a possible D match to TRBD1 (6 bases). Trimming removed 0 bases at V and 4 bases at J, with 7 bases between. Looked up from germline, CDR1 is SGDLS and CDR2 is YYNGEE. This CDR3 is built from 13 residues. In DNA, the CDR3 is TGTGCCAGCAGCGTAGTAGGGGGAGAGACCCAGTACTTC. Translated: CASSVVGGETQYF.

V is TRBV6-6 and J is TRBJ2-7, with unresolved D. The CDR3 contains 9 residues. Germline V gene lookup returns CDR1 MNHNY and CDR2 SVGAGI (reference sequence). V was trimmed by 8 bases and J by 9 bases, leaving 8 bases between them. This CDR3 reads CASGVVQYF. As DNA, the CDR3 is TGTGCCAGCGGAGTTGTGCAGTACTTC.

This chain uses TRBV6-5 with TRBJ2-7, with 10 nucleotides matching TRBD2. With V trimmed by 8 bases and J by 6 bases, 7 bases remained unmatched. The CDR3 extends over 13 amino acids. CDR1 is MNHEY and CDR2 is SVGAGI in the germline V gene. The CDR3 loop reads CASEPGLATEQYF. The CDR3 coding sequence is TGTGCCAGCGAGCCGGGACTAGCGACCGAGCAGTACTTC.

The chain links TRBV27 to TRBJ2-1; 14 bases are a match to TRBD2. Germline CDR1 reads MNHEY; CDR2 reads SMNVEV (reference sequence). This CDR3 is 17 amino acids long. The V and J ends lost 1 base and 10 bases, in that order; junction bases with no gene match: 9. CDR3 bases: TGTGCCAGCAGTTTATTGGGACTAGCGGGAGTCCCTCAAGAGCAGTTCTTC. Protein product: CASSLLGLAGVPQEQFF.

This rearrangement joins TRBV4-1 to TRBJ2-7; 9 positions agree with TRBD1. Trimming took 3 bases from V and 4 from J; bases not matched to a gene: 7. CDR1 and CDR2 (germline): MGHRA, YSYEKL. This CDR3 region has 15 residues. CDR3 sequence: CASSHGGQGEYEQYF. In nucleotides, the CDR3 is TGCGCCAGCAGCCACGGGGGACAGGGCGAGTACGAGCAGTACTTC.

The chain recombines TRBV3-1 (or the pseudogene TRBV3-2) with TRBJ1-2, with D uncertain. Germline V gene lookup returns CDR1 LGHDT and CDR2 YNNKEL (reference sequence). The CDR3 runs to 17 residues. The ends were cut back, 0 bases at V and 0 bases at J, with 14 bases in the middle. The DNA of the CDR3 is TGTGCCAGCAGCCAAGATCCCTGGGTCGGTGCTAACTATGGCTACACCTTC. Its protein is CASSQDPWVGANYGYTF.

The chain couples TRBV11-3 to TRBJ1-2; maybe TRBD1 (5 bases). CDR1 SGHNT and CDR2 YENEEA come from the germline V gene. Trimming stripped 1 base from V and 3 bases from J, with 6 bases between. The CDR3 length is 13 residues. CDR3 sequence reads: CASSLARDYGYTF. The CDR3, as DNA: TGTGCCAGCAGCTTAGCCAGGGACTATGGCTACACCTTC.

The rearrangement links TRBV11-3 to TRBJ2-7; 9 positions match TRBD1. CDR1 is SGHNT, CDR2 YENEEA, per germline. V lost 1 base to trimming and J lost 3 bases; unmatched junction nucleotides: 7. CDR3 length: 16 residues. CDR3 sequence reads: CASSLVGGQGGYEQYF. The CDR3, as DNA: TGTGCCAGCAGCTTAGTGGGGGGACAGGGAGGCTACGAGCAGTACTTC. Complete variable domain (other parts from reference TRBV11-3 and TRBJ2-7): EAGVVQSPRYKIIEKKQPVAFWCNPISGHNTLYWYLQNLGQGPELLIRYENEEAVDDSQLPKDRFSAERLKGVDSTLKIQPAELGDSAVYLCASSLVGGQGGYEQYFGPGTRLTVT.

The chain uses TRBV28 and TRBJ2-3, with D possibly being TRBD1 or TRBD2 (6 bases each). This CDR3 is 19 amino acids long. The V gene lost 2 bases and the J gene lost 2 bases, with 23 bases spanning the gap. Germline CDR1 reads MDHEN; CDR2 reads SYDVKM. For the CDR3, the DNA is TGTGCCAGCAGTTTAGACCCTAGCGACCTGACAGGAGACACAGATACGCAGTATTTT. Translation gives CASSLDPSDLTGDTDTQYF. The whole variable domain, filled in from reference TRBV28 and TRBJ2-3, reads DVKVTQSSRYLVKRTGEKVFLECVQDMDHENMFWYRQDPGLGLRLIYFSYDVKMKEKGDIPEGYSVSREKKERFSLILESASTNQTSMYLCASSLDPSDLTGDTDTQYFGPGTRLTVL.

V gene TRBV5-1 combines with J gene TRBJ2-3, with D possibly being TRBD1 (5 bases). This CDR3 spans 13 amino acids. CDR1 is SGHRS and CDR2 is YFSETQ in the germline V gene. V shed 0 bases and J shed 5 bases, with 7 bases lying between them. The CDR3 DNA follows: TGCGCCAGCAGCTTGGATCAGGGAGATACGCAGTATTTT. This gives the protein CASSLDQGDTQYF.

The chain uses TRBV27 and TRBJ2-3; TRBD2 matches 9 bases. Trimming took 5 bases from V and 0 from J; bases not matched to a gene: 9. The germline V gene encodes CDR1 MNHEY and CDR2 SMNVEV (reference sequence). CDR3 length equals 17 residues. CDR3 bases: TGTGCCAGCAGTCTACGGAGACTAGCGGCGAGCACAGATACGCAGTATTTT. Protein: CASSLRRLAASTDTQYF.

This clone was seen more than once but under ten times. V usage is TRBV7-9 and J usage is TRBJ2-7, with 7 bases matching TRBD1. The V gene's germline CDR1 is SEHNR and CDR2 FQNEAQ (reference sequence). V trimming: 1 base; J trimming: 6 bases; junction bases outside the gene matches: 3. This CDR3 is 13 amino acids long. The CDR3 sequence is CASSLDRGSEQYF. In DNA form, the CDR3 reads TGTGCCAGCAGCTTAGACAGGGGAAGCGAGCAGTACTTC.

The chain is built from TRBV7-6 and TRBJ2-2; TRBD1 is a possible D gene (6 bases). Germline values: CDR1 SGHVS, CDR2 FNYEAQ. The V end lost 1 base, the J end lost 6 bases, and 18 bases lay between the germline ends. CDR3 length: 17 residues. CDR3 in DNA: TGTGCCAGCAGCTTAGATGGCAGGGGTACTCTCGCCGGGGAGCTGTTTTTT. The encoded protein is CASSLDGRGTLAGELFF.

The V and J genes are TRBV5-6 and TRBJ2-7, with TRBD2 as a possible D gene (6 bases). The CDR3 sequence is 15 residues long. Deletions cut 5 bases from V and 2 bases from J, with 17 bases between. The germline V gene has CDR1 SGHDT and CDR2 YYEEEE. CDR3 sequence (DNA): TGTGCCAGCAGTGAGACGGGAGAACCCCCCTACGAGCAGTACTTC. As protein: CASSETGEPPYEQYF.

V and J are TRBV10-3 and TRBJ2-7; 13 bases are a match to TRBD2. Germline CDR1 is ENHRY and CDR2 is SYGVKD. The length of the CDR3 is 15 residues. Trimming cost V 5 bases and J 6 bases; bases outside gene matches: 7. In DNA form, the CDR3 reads TGTGCCATCAGTCCCCGAGGACTAGCGGGAGCCGAGCAGTACTTC. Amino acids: CAISPRGLAGAEQYF.

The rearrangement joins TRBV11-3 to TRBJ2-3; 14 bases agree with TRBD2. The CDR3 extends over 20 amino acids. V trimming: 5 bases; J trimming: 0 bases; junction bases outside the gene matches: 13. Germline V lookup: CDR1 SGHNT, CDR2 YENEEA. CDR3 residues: CASSPRGGLAGERSTDTQYF. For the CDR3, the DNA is TGTGCCAGCAGCCCCCGCGGGGGACTAGCGGGAGAGCGAAGCACAGATACGCAGTATTTT.

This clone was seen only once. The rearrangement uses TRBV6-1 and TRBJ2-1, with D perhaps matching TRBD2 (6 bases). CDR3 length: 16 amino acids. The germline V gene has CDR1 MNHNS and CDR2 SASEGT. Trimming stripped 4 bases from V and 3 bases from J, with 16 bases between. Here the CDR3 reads CASSATRDSFYNEQFF. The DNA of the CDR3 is TGTGCCAGCAGTGCTACCCGGGACTCCTTCTACAATGAGCAGTTCTTC.

The CDR3 nucleotides read TGCAGCGGGACCGGGACAGGCCCACACGAGCAGTACTTC. Translated: CSGTGTGPHEQYF. This sequence joins TRBV29-1 and TRBJ2-7; 8 bases align to TRBD1. CDR1 is SQVTM, CDR2 ANQGSEA, per germline. The ends lost 7 bases at V and 5 bases at J; junction bases unmatched: 10. The CDR3 consists of 13 residues.

CDR3 region: CASSQDPSGRLYEQYF. The CDR3 coding sequence is TGCGCCAGCAGCCAAGATCCGAGCGGGAGGCTCTACGAGCAGTACTTC. The rearrangement uses TRBV4-1 and TRBJ2-7, with 9 bases identical to TRBD2. The CDR3 is 16 amino acids. Trimming cost V 0 bases and J 3 bases; bases outside gene matches: 6. Germline lookup yields CDR1 MGHRA and CDR2 YSYEKL.

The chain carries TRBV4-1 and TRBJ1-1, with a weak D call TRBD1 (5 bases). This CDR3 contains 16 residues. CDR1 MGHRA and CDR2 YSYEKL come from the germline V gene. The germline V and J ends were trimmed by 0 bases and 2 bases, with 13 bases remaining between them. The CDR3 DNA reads TGCGCCAGCAGCCAAGATGTGGGTAGGGGAAACACTGAAGCTTTCTTT. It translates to CASSQDVGRGNTEAFF.

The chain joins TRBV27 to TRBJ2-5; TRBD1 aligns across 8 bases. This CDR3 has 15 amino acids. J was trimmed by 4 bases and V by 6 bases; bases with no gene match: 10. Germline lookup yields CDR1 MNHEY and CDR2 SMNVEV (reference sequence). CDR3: CASRHRGWFGETQYF. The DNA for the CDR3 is TGTGCCAGCAGACACAGGGGGTGGTTCGGAGAGACCCAGTACTTC.

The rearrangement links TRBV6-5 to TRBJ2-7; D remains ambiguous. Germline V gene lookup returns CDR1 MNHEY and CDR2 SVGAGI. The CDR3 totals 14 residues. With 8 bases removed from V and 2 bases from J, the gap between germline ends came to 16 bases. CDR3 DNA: TGTGCCAGCGCGGCGGTCCCAGGCCCCTACGAGCAGTACTTC. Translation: CASAAVPGPYEQYF.

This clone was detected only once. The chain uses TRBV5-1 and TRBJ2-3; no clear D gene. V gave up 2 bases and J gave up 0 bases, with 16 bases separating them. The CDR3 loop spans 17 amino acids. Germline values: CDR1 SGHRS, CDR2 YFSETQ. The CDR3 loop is CASSFRRQTLSTDTQYF. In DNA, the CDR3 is TGCGCCAGCAGCTTCCGTCGGCAGACCCTTAGCACAGATACGCAGTATTTT. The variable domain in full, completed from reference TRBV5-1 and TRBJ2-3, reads KAGVTQTPRYLIKTRGQQVTLSCSPISGHRSVSWYQQTPGQGLQFLFEYFSETQRNKGNFPGRFSGRQFSNSRSEMNVSTLELGDSALYLCASSFRRQTLSTDTQYFGPGTRLTVL.

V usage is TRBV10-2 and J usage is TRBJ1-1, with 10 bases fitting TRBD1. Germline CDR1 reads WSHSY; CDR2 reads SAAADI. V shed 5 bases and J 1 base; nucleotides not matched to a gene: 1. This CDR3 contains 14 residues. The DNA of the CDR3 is TGCGCCAGCAGTCGGGACAGGGGGAACACTGAAGCTTTCTTT. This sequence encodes CASSRDRGNTEAFF.

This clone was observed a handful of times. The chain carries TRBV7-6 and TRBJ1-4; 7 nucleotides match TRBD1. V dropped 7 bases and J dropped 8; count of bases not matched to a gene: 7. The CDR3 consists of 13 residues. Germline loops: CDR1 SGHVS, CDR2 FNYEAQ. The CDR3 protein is CASTYRGGEKLFF. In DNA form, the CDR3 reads TGTGCCAGCACCTACAGGGGTGGGGAAAAACTGTTTTTT.